This TCR beta chain originates from a study of blood T cell repertoires in COVID-19. The wider study: T cells, B-cell-depleted T cells, or PBMCs provided the cDNA or gDNA that served as material.

TCRdb's copy holds only in-frame clones and misses some; the assay was immunoSEQ multiplex PCR. The sample consists of about 100,000 clones, more than 75% of them appearing once. The V and J ends lost 5 bases and 5 bases, in that order; junction bases with no gene match: 8. The CDR3 sequence is 14 residues long. CDR1 is SGHDT and CDR2 is YYEEEE in the germline V gene. The receptor was derived from a human donor in a cohort sampled during active COVID-19. Sample: peripheral blood. The gene calls are TRBV5-6 and TRBJ2-7; 9 positions agree with TRBD1. The CDR3 DNA sequence: TGTGCCAGCAGTATGGTACAGGGGGCTGACGAGCAGTACTTC. It yields the protein CASSMVQGADEQYF.